The clone carrying this T cell receptor (beta chain) was counted between two and nine times. The antigen remains undetermined. The CDR3 totals 15 residues. CDR1 and CDR2 from the germline V gene are LNHNV and YYDKDF (reference sequence). Trimming took off 1 base at V and 6 bases at J, with 14 bases between the two ends. This sample was taken from a study of T cells after yellow fever vaccination. Overall study results and limits: The CD4 and CD8 compartments had a small share of their clonotypes in common.

TCRdb independently ran MiXCR on the 5' RACE reads; one entry per CDR3 protein. This table holds about 340,000 distinct CDR3 sequences, under 15% found once. The TCR was taken from a man younger than 35 who received the YFV17D yellow fever vaccine. The sample was CD4+ T cells sorted from PBMCs, taken 15 days after the yellow fever booster vaccination. This chain joins TRBV15 and TRBJ2-3, with D possibly TRBD2 on 7 matching bases. This CDR3 is CATSRVGGLVDTQYF. CDR3 DNA: TGTGCCACCAGCAGAGTCGGGGGGCTGGTGGATACGCAGTATTTT. The whole variable domain, remainder taken from reference TRBV15 and TRBJ2-3, is DAMVIQNPRYQVTQFGKPVTLSCSQTLNHNVMYWYQQKSSQAPKLLFHYYDKDFNNEADTPDNFQSRRPNTSFCFLDIRSPGLGDTAMYLCATSRVGGLVDTQYFGPGTRLTVL.